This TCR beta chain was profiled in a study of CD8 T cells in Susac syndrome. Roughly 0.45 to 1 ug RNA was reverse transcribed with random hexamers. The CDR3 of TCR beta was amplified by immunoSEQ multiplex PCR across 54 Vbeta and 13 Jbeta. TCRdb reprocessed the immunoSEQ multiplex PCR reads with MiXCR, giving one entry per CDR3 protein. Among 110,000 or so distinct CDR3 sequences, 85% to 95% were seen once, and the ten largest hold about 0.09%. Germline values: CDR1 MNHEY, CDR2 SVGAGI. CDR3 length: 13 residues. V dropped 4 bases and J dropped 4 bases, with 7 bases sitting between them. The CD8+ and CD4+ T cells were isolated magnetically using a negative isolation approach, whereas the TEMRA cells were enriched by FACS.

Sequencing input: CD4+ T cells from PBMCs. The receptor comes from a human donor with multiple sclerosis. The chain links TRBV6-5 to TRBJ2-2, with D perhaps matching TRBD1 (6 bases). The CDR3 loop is CASSLQGTGELFF. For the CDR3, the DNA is TGTGCCAGCAGTTTACAGGGCACCGGGGAGCTGTTTTTT.